The T cell receptor (beta chain) under discussion was sequenced for a study of blood T cell repertoires in COVID-19. Study summary: Nucleic acid was either cDNA or gDNA, and it came from T cells, B-cell-depleted T cells, or PBMCs.

Germline V lookup: CDR1 SGHRS, CDR2 YFSETQ. The CDR3 runs 16 residues. With V trimmed by 4 bases and J by 1 base, 10 bases remained unmatched. Using immunoSEQ multiplex PCR, the repertoire was profiled, and TCRdb retains in-frame clones only, with some absent. The sample yields 300,000 or so clones, roughly 86% seen once. This clonotype was obtained from an older man with acute or convalescent COVID-19. The genes are TRBV5-1 and TRBJ1-2, with 7 bases that match TRBD1. Sequenced material: peripheral blood. CDR3 region: CASSPGTASRNYGYTF. DNA of the CDR3: TGCGCCAGCAGCCCGGGGACAGCCTCACGTAACTATGGCTACACCTTC.